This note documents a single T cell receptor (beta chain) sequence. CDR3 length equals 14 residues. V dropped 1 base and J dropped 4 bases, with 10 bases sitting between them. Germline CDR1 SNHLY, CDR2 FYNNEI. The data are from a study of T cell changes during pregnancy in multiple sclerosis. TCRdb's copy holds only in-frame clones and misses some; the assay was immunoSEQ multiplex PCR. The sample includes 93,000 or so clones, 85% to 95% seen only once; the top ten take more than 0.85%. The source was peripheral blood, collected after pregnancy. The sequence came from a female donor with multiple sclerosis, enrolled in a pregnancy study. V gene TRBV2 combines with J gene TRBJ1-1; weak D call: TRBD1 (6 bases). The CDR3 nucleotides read TGTGCCAGCAGTGAAGTCAGGGGCGGCACTGAAGCTTTCTTT. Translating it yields CASSEVRGGTEAFF.